Shown below are 22 T cell receptor beta chains from a single sample sequenced in a study of blood T cell repertoires in COVID-19. Some clones are missing from TCRdb's copy, which holds only in-frame ones; the method was immunoSEQ multiplex PCR. The table includes about 330,000 clones, roughly 83% detected once. The sequenced material came from peripheral blood. Receptors were obtained from a woman in her forties or fifties with acute or convalescent COVID-19.

The chain combines TRBV28 with TRBJ2-1, with TRBD1 identical over 11 bases. The germline V gene has CDR1 MDHEN and CDR2 SYDVKM. This CDR3 spans 16 amino acids. With V trimmed by 5 bases and J by 7 bases, 10 bases remained unmatched. CDR3: CASSKRTGGAKNEQFF. For the CDR3, the DNA is TGTGCCAGCAGTAAACGGACAGGGGGCGCGAAAAATGAGCAGTTCTTC.

The CDR3 DNA sequence: TGTGCCAGCAGTTTACTTATGAACACTGAAGCTTTCTTT. Translated, it gives CASSLLMNTEAFF. V gene TRBV27 combines with J gene TRBJ1-1; D gene unclear. The V end lost 2 bases, the J end lost 0 bases, and 4 bases lay between the germline ends. CDR3 length: 13 residues. The V gene's germline CDR1 is MNHEY and CDR2 SMNVEV (reference sequence).

V usage is TRBV28 and J usage is TRBJ2-1; 7 bases map to TRBD2. CDR1 and CDR2 from the germline V gene are MDHEN and SYDVKM. V trimming: 6 bases; J trimming: 1 base; junction bases outside the gene matches: 3. The CDR3 extends over 14 amino acids. The CDR3 nucleotides read TGTGCCAGCAGAACGCGGGAGTCCTACAATGAGCAGTTCTTC. Translation gives CASRTRESYNEQFF.

The rearrangement joins TRBV7-3 to TRBJ2-7; 11 bases are a match to TRBD2. Germline CDR1 reads SGHTA; CDR2 reads FQGTGA. J lost 2 bases, V lost 5 bases, and 5 bases had no gene match. The CDR3 spans 15 residues. The DNA for the CDR3 is TGTGCCAGCAGCACCGGGACTAGCGGTCCCTACGAGCAGTACTTC. Protein product: CASSTGTSGPYEQYF.

The chain joins TRBV6-5 to TRBJ1-2; 8 nucleotides match TRBD1. The CDR3 contains 12 residues. V trimming: 7 bases; J trimming: 8 bases; junction bases outside the gene matches: 6. CDR1 is MNHEY, CDR2 SVGAGI, per germline. The CDR3 here is CASIPGGGGYTF. As DNA, the CDR3 is TGTGCCAGCATTCCAGGGGGCGGCGGCTACACCTTC.

The chain carries TRBV6-6 and TRBJ2-7; D is unclear. Germline-derived CDR1 and CDR2 are MNHNY and SVGAGI (reference sequence). This CDR3 has 15 residues. The ends were cut back, 5 bases at V and 3 bases at J, with 17 bases in the middle. The CDR3 protein is CASSPILARIYEQYF. CDR3 nucleotide sequence: TGTGCCAGCAGTCCAATACTGGCCAGGATCTACGAGCAGTACTTC.

In its sample, this clone was seen once. The chain has TRBV6-6 and TRBJ1-3, with 11 bases aligning to TRBD1. V shed 6 bases and J 8 bases; nucleotides not matched to a gene: 9. The germline CDR1 and CDR2 sequences are MNHNY and SVGAGI (reference sequence). The CDR3 covers 15 residues. This chain's CDR3 is CASRTGQGARYTIYF. The CDR3 nucleotides read TGTGCCAGCAGAACTGGACAGGGGGCGCGTTACACCATATATTTT.

This clone was observed once. CDR3 residues: CASSQEETGVNNQPQHF. CDR3 sequence (DNA): TGCGCCAGCAGTCAAGAGGAGACAGGCGTTAACAATCAGCCCCAGCATTTT. The chain employs TRBV23-1 and TRBJ1-5; TRBD1 might be the D (6 bases). TRBV23-1 is classed as an ORF, of uncertain function. V gave up 2 bases and J gave up 3 bases, with 17 bases separating them. This CDR3 is built from 17 residues.

The chain has TRBV4-1 and TRBJ2-1; D might be TRBD2 (5 bases). The CDR3 is 15 residues long. V lost 5 bases, J lost 3 bases, and 14 bases lay in between. The V gene's germline CDR1 is MGHRA and CDR2 YSYEKL. The CDR3 loop reads CASSSEGVLYNEQFF. CDR3 coding DNA: TGCGCCAGCAGCTCCGAGGGAGTGCTCTACAATGAGCAGTTCTTC.

Only a few counts were recorded for this clone. This chain uses TRBV9 with TRBJ1-2; D is ambiguous. CDR3 length equals 16 residues. Germline V gives CDR1 SGDLS, CDR2 YYNGEE. Trimming removed 4 bases at V and 4 bases at J, with 20 bases between. CDR3 DNA: TGTGCCAGCAGCCCTCGCCCGCGTTTTACTCGCTATGGCTACACCTTC. Protein product: CASSPRPRFTRYGYTF.

This clone was detected only a few times. The gene calls are TRBV18 and TRBJ1-1; D remains unclear. The CDR3 is 15 amino acids. The germline gives CDR1 KGHSH, CDR2 LQKENI. Trimming pared 0 bases from V and 3 bases from J, leaving 11 bases between. The CDR3 coding sequence is TGTGCCAGCTCACCACCCTCAAAAAGAGACACTGAAGCTTTCTTT. Encoded protein: CASSPPSKRDTEAFF.

The rearrangement joins TRBV6-1 to TRBJ1-5; D unclear. The V end lost 0 bases, the J end lost 9 bases, and 15 bases lay between the germline ends. CDR1 is MNHNS, CDR2 SASEGT, per germline. This CDR3 is 15 amino acids long. The CDR3 sequence is CASSEAAGIGRPQHF. The CDR3 nucleotides are TGTGCCAGCAGTGAAGCTGCGGGGATTGGTAGGCCCCAGCATTTT.

The V and J genes are TRBV6-1 and TRBJ2-1; 11 positions agree with TRBD1. The V segment lost 3 bases and the J segment 2 bases; nucleotides outside the gene matches: 12. The CDR3 length is 19 residues. Looked up from germline, CDR1 is MNHNS and CDR2 is SASEGT. CDR3 loop: CASSEGGTGGIIAYNEQFF. The CDR3 bases are TGTGCCAGCAGTGAGGGGGGGACAGGGGGTATAATCGCCTACAATGAGCAGTTCTTC.

The chain joins TRBV9 to TRBJ2-3; D is perhaps TRBD2 (6 bases). The germline V gene encodes CDR1 SGDLS and CDR2 YYNGEE. This CDR3 is built from 13 residues. Trimming removed 3 bases at V and 6 bases at J, with 11 bases between. This CDR3 reads CASSDLALDTQYF. For the CDR3, the DNA is TGTGCCAGCAGCGATCTAGCGCTGGATACGCAGTATTTT.

The V and J genes are TRBV4-1 and TRBJ2-5; D gene uncertain. V lost 0 bases, J lost 4 bases, and 12 bases lay in between. The CDR3 is 15 amino acids. Germline V gives CDR1 MGHRA, CDR2 YSYEKL. Here the CDR3 reads CASSQDQAGRETQYF. The CDR3 nucleotides read TGCGCCAGCAGCCAAGATCAGGCAGGTAGAGAGACCCAGTACTTC.

V gene TRBV2 combines with J gene TRBJ2-1; no definite D call. The V end was cut by 3 bases, the J end by 5 bases, with 17 bases between. Germline loops: CDR1 SNHLY, CDR2 FYNNEI. The CDR3 is 16 residues long. In DNA, the CDR3 is TGTGCCAGCAGTGAGCCTCACGGGTTCTTGAACAATGAGCAGTTCTTC. Translation gives CASSEPHGFLNNEQFF.

The CDR3 nucleotides are TGTGCCACCAGTGACCAGGGACTAGCGGGAGGCAATGAGCAGTTCTTC. Translation: CATSDQGLAGGNEQFF. The genes are TRBV24-1 and TRBJ2-1, with 15 nucleotides matching TRBD2. V shed 4 bases, J shed 6 bases, and the junction held 3 bases outside the gene matches. In germline, CDR1 is KGHDR, CDR2 SFDVKD. The CDR3 is 16 residues long.

This chain joins TRBV20-1 and TRBJ2-7; 7 nucleotides line up with TRBD1. Germline trimming cut 5 bases from V and 12 bases from J; bases unmatched to any gene: 10. CDR3 size: 11 residues. Germline V lookup: CDR1 DFQATT, CDR2 SNEGSKA (reference sequence). Here the CDR3 DNA reads TGCAGTGCTGGCCCGGGACAGACGACGTACTTC. It codes for CSAGPGQTTYF.

This rearrangement joins TRBV30 to TRBJ1-6; maybe TRBD1 (6 bases). The CDR3 is made up of 15 amino acids. V lost 5 bases to trimming and J lost 4 bases, with 15 bases between them. Looked up from germline, CDR1 is GTSNPN and CDR2 is SVGIG (reference sequence). CDR3 loop: CAWDRDIVYNSPLHF. The CDR3 DNA sequence: TGTGCCTGGGACCGGGACATAGTATATAATTCACCCCTCCACTTT.

This clone was picked up one time. The chain has TRBV4-2 and TRBJ1-2; D is ambiguous. Trimming left V 0 bases short and J 4 bases short, with 9 bases between. The CDR3 is 14 amino acids. The germline V gene has CDR1 LGHNA and CDR2 YNFKEQ. CDR3 loop: CASSQETTGYGYTF. In DNA form, the CDR3 reads TGTGCCAGCAGCCAAGAAACGACGGGCTATGGCTACACCTTC.

This chain uses TRBV28 with TRBJ1-1; D uncertain. The CDR3 sequence is 16 residues long. Germline assignment: CDR1 MDHEN and CDR2 SYDVKM. V lost 2 bases to trimming and J lost 0 bases, with 13 bases between them. The CDR3 spells CASSLDNSHMNTEAFF. The CDR3 nucleotides read TGTGCCAGCAGTTTAGACAACAGCCACATGAACACTGAAGCTTTCTTT.

This clone was seen only a few times. The chain combines TRBV5-5 with TRBJ1-6; 8 nucleotides line up with TRBD1. Per the germline V gene, CDR1 is SGHKS and CDR2 is YYEKEE (reference sequence). CDR3 length equals 14 residues. Losses at the gene ends were 6 bases for V and 7 bases for J; bases not matched to a gene: 6. CDR3 protein: CASTGQGGNSPLHF. CDR3 in DNA: TGTGCCAGCACCGGACAGGGAGGCAATTCACCCCTCCACTTT.